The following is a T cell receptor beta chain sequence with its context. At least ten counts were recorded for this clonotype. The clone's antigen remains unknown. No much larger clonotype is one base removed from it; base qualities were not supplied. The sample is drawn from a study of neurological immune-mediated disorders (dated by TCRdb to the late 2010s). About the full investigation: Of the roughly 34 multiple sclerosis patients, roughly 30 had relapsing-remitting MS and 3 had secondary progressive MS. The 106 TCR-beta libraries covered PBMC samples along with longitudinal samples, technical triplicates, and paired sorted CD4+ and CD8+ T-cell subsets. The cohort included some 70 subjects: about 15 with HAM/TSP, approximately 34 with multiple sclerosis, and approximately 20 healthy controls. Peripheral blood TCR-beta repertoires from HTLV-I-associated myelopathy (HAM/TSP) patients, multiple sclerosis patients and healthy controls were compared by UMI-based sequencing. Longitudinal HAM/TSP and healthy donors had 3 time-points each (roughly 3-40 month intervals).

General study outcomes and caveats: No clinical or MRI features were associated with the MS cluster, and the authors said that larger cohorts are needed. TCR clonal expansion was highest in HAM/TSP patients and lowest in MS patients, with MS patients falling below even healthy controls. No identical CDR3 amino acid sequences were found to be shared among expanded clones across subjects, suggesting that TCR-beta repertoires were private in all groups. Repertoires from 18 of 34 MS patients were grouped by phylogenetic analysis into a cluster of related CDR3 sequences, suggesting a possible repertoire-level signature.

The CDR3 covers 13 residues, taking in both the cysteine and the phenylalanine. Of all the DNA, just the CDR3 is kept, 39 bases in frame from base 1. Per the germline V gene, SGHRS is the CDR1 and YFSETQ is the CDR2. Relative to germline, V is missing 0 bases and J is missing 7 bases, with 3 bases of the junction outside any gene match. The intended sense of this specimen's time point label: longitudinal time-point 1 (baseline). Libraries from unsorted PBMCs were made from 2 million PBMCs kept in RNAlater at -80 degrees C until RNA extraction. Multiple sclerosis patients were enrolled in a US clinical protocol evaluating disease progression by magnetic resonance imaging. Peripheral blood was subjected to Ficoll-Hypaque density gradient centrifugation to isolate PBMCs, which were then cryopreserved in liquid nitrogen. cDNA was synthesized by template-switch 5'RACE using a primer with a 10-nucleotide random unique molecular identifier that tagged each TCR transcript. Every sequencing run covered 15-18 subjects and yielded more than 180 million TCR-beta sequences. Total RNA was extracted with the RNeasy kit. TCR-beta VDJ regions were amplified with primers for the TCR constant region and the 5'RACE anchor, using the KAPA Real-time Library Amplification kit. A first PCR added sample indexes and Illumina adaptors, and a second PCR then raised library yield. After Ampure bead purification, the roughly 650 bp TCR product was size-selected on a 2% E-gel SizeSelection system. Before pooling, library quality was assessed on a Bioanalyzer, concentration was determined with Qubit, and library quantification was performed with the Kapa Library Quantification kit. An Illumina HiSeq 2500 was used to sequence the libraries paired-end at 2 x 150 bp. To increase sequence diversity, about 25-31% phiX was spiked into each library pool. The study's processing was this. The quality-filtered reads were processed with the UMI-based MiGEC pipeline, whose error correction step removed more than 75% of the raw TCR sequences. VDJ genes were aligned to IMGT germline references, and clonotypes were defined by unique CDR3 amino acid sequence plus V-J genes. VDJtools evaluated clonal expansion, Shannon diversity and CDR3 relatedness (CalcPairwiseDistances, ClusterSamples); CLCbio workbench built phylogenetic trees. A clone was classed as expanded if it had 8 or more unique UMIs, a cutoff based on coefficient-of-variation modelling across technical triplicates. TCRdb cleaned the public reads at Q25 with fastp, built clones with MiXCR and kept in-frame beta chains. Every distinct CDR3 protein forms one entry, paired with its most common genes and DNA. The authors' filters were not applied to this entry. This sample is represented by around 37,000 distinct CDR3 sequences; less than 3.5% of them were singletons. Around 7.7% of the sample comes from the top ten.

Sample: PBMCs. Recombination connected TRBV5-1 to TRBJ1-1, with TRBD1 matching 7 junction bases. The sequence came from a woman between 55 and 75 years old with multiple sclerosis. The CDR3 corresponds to CASSLEAGGEAFF. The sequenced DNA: TGCGCCAGCAGCTTGGAGGCAGGGGGTGAAGCTTTCTTT.